Listed below are T cell receptor beta chains from one sample, sequenced in a study of identical twins. TCRdb independently ran MiXCR on the 5' RACE reads; one entry per CDR3 protein. In the table there are roughly 540,000 distinct CDR3 sequences, 20% to 25% of which are singletons. The sample was also reused in another study, on T cells expressing NK-cell markers.

The sample consisted of CD4+ T cells sorted from blood. Receptors were obtained from a woman aged 18 to 35 in good health. Each CDR3 is given with its conserved first and last residue. A D gene is named only where the DNA matches it firmly. Rows may omit the clone size; those that give it use once, few, many or a size class.

size: few
J: TRBJ2-3
D: .
V: TRBV20-1
CDR3: CSARQAAGTDTQYF
DNA: TGCAGTGCTAGGCAGGCAGCAGGCACAGATACGCAGTATTTT

size: few
J: TRBJ1-1
D: TRBD1
V: TRBV2
CDR3: CASTGDSMNTEAFF
DNA: TGTGCCAGCACCGGGGACAGCATGAACACTGAAGCTTTCTTT

size: once
J: TRBJ2-5
D: TRBD1
V: TRBV6-5
CDR3: CASSYSGQGPETQYF
DNA: TGTGCCAGCAGTTACTCCGGACAGGGACCAGAGACCCAGTACTTC

size: few
J: TRBJ2-1
D: .
V: TRBV7-8
CDR3: CASSLVGSFQNNEQFF
DNA: TGTGCCAGCAGCTTAGTAGGGAGCTTCCAAAACAATGAGCAGTTCTTC

size: few
J: TRBJ2-7
D: TRBD2
V: TRBV20-1
CDR3: CSARRASGAYEQYF
DNA: TGCAGTGCTAGAAGGGCTAGCGGGGCCTACGAGCAGTACTTC

size: .
J: TRBJ2-3
D: .
V: TRBV28
CDR3: CASSFRGTPYEDTQYF
DNA: TGTGCCAGCAGTTTTCGGGGGACACCCTACGAAGATACGCAGTATTTT

size: many
J: TRBJ1-2
D: .
V: TRBV20-1
CDR3: CSASLRAGNSPYGYTF
DNA: TGCAGTGCGTCCCTTCGGGCGGGGAACTCACCCTATGGCTACACCTTC

size: .
J: TRBJ1-1
D: .
V: TRBV12-3/TRBV12-4
CDR3: CASSLVLGVGNTEAFF
DNA: TGTGCCAGCAGTTTAGTTTTGGGGGTGGGGAACACTGAAGCTTTCTTT

size: few
J: TRBJ1-5
D: TRBD1
V: TRBV4-1
CDR3: CASSRTLRTGWNQPQHF
DNA: TGCGCCAGCAGCCGGACCCTTAGGACAGGGTGGAATCAGCCCCAGCATTTT

size: .
J: TRBJ2-7
D: .
V: TRBV19
CDR3: CASPRDFETYEQYF
DNA: TGTGCCAGTCCGAGGGACTTTGAGACCTACGAGCAGTACTTC